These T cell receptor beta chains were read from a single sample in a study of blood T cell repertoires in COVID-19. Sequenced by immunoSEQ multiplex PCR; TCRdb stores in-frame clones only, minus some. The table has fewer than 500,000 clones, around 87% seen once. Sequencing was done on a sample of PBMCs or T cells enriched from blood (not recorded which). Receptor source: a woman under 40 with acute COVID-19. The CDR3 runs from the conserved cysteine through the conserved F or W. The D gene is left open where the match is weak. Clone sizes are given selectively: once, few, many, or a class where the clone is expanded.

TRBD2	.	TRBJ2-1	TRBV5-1	CASSFLAGGWYNEQFF	TGCGCCAGCAGCTTTCTAGCGGGGGGCTGGTACAATGAGCAGTTCTTC
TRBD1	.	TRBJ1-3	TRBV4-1	CASSHRGQELGNTIYF	TGCGCCAGCAGCCATAGAGGACAGGAGTTAGGAAACACCATATATTTT
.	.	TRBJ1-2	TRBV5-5	CASSLVVRGNYGYTF	TGTGCCAGCAGCTTGGTAGTCAGGGGAAACTATGGCTACACCTTC
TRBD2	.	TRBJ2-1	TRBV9	CASSVRAGGQYNEQFF	TGTGCCAGCAGCGTAAGGGCGGGGGGCCAATACAATGAGCAGTTCTTC
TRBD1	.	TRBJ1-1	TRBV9	CASSALTGVTEAFF	TGTGCCAGCAGCGCCCTGACAGGGGTCACTGAAGCTTTCTTT
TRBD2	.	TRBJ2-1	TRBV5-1	CASSFLAALVENNEQFF	TGCGCCAGCAGCTTCCTAGCGGCCCTGGTGGAGAACAATGAGCAGTTCTTC
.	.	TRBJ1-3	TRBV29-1	CSVQKSGNTIYF	TGCAGCGTTCAGAAGTCTGGAAACACCATATATTTT
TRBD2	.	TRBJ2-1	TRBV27	CASSLPGLAGGPTYNEQFF	TGTGCCAGCAGTTTACCGGGACTAGCGGGGGGCCCGACCTACAATGAGCAGTTCTTC
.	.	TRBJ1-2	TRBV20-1	CSAPQDYGYTF	TGCAGTGCCCCACAGGATTATGGCTACACCTTC
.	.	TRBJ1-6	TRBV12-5	CASGYSGVDSPLHF	TGTGCTAGTGGTTATTCAGGGGTTGATTCACCCCTCCACTTT
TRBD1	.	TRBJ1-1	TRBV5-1	CASSLDAQGVTEAFF	TGCGCCAGCAGCTTGGATGCCCAGGGGGTCACTGAAGCTTTCTTT
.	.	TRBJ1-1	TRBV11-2	CASSLVPGNTEAFF	TGTGCCAGCAGCTTAGTCCCCGGGAACACTGAAGCTTTCTTT
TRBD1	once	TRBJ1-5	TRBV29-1	CIPGGQPQHF	TGCATCCCAGGGGGCCAGCCCCAGCATTTT
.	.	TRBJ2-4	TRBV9	CASSPGQIVAKNIQYF	TGTGCCAGCAGCCCAGGACAGATTGTAGCCAAAAACATTCAGTACTTC
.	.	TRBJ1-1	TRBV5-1	CASGQTGNTEAFF	TGCGCCAGCGGCCAGACGGGGAACACTGAAGCTTTCTTT
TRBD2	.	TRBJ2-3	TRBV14	CASSQDRRKTSGGAGHGTQYF	TGTGCCAGCAGCCAAGATAGGAGAAAGACTAGCGGGGGGGCCGGGCATGGTACGCAGTATTTT
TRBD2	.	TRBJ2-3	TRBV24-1	CATSDLMGPTSSGTDTQYF	TGTGCCACCAGTGATTTAATGGGCCCGACTAGCTCAGGCACAGATACGCAGTATTTT
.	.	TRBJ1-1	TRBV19	CASSSPREATNEAFF	TGTGCCAGTAGTTCCCCGAGGGAGGCGACGAATGAAGCTTTCTTT
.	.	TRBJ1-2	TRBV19	CASSIRVTGSNYGYTF	TGTGCCAGTAGTATCCGCGTGACAGGTTCTAACTATGGCTACACCTTC
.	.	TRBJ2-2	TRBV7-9	CASSLVLGGGELFF	TGTGCCAGCAGCTTAGTTCTCGGGGGCGGGGAGCTGTTTTTT
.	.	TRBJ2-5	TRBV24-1	CATSDPAPGQETQYF	TGTGCCACCAGTGATCCTGCGCCAGGGCAAGAGACCCAGTACTTC
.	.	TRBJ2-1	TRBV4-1	CASNRAESYNEQFF	TGCGCCAGCAACCGAGCGGAATCCTACAATGAGCAGTTCTTC
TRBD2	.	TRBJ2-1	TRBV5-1	CASSSAGTSGVDEQFF	TGCGCCAGCAGCTCCGCCGGGACTAGCGGGGTTGATGAGCAGTTCTTC
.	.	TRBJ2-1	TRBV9	CASSARAGGSEQFF	TGTGCCAGCAGCGCCCGGGCGGGTGGTAGTGAGCAGTTCTTC
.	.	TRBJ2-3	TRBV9	CASSVQDTQYF	TGTGCCAGCAGCGTTCAAGATACGCAGTATTTT
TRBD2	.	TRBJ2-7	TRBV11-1	CASSLPAGGAFYEQYF	TGTGCCAGCAGCTTACCCGCCGGGGGGGCATTCTACGAGCAGTACTTC
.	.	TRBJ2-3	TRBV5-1	CASSLAALSTDTQYF	TGCGCCAGCAGCTTGGCAGCGCTTAGCACAGATACGCAGTATTTT
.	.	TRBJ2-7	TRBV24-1	CATSDLRGEQYF	TGTGCCACCAGTGATTTGCGGGGCGAGCAGTACTTC
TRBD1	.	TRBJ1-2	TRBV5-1	CASSPGQGGLYGYTF	TGCGCCAGCAGCCCCGGACAGGGCGGACTCTATGGCTACACCTTC
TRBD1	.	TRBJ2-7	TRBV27	CASSRRLRDRGGKQYF	TGTGCCAGCAGTCGCCGTCTCCGGGACAGGGGAGGGAAGCAGTACTTC
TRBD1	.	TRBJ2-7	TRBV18	CASSPPVGQGAYYEQYF	TGTGCCAGCTCACCACCGGTCGGGCAGGGGGCATACTACGAGCAGTACTTC
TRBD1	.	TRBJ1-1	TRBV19	CAAKRTGAGTEAFF	TGTGCCGCGAAACGCACAGGGGCTGGCACTGAAGCTTTCTTT
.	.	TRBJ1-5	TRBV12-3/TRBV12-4	CASSYGSQPQHF	TGTGCCAGCAGTTATGGTAGTCAGCCCCAGCATTTT
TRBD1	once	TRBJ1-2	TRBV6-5	CASSRDRGDGYTF	TGTGCCAGCAGTAGGGACAGGGGGGACGGCTACACCTTC
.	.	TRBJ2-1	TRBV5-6	CASSLGRSYNEQFF	TGTGCCAGCAGCTTGGGGCGGTCTTACAATGAGCAGTTCTTC
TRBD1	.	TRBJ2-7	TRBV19	CASSTGGVFYEQYF	TGTGCCAGTAGCACAGGGGGAGTTTTCTACGAGCAGTACTTC
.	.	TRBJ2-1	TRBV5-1	CASSLGGSREQFF	TGCGCCAGCAGCTTGGGTGGCTCCCGTGAGCAGTTCTTC
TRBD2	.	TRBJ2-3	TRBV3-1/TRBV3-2	CASSQRGGATDTQYF	TGTGCCAGCAGCCAGCGCGGGGGGGCGACAGATACGCAGTATTTT
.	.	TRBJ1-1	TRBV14	CASSQGPGDTEAFF	TGTGCCAGCAGCCAAGGCCCCGGAGACACTGAAGCTTTCTTT
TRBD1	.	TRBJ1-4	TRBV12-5	CASGLSGQGSEKLFF	TGTGCTAGTGGTTTGTCGGGACAGGGGAGCGAAAAACTGTTTTTT
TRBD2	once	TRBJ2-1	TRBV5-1	CASSAGLAGSNEQFF	TGCGCCAGCAGCGCGGGACTAGCGGGGAGCAATGAGCAGTTCTTC
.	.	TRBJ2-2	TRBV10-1	CASSRGPELDTGELFF	TGCGCCAGCAGCCGAGGGCCCGAACTCGACACCGGGGAGCTGTTTTTT